A selection of T cell receptor beta chains follows, all from one sample in a study of cytomegalovirus exposure and HLA in healthy donors. The repertoire was sequenced with immunoSEQ multiplex PCR; TCRdb's copy has only in-frame clones and lacks some. The sample lists some 110,000 clones, 80% to 85% occurring once. What was sequenced was PBMCs. All receptors come from a man aged 30 to 45 in good health and CMV-seronegative. The CDR3 runs from the conserved cysteine through the conserved F or W. A D gene is named only where the DNA matches it firmly. Rows give clone size only sometimes, using once, few, many, or a class for an expanded clone.

17,TRBJ1-3,once,-,TRBV5-1,TGCGCCAGCAGCGACCTTCGGGGGGGCATCTCTGGAAACACCATATATTTT,CASSDLRGGISGNTIYF
13,TRBJ2-7,-,-,TRBV11-3,TGTGCCAGCAGCTTAGCGGAGACCTACGAGCAGTACTTC,CASSLAETYEQYF
13,TRBJ2-7,-,TRBD2,TRBV19,TGTGCCAGTAGTCCTAGCGGGGGCTACGAGCAGTACTTC,CASSPSGGYEQYF
15,TRBJ2-7,few,-,TRBV5-1,TGCGCCAGCAGCTCCCATTCGGGATTCTCCTACGAGCAGTACTTC,CASSSHSGFSYEQYF
17,TRBJ2-3,-,TRBD2,TRBV11-2,TGTGCCAGCAGCGCCCGACTAAGCGGGGGAGGAACAGATACGCAGTATTTT,CASSARLSGGGTDTQYF
15,TRBJ1-6,few,-,TRBV27,TGTGCCAGCAGGTCCAGGGTATCGGATAATTCACCCCTCCACTTT,CASRSRVSDNSPLHF
17,TRBJ1-4,-,TRBD1,TRBV7-2,TGTGCCAGCAGCTTATCCGGCCCCGGGACAGGCTTCGAAAAACTGTTTTTT,CASSLSGPGTGFEKLFF
14,TRBJ2-7,-,-,TRBV27,TGTGCCAGCAGTGGCCTCTTTCCACCCTACGAGCAGTACTTC,CASSGLFPPYEQYF
16,TRBJ1-1,-,TRBD1,TRBV19,TGTGCCAGTAGTATAGGGGCAGGGGGGACGAACACTGAAGCTTTCTTT,CASSIGAGGTNTEAFF
15,TRBJ2-2,-,-,TRBV2,TGTGCCAGCAGTGAAGCGCTTCGGGGGACCGGGGAGCTGTTTTTT,CASSEALRGTGELFF
15,TRBJ1-2,-,-,TRBV6-5,TGTGCCAGCAGTTACTCGAGGGCAGCTAACTATGGCTACACCTTC,CASSYSRAANYGYTF
16,TRBJ2-1,-,TRBD1,TRBV4-3,TGCGCCAGCAGCTCGCACAGGGGGCAATCCTACAATGAGCAGTTCTTC,CASSSHRGQSYNEQFF
12,TRBJ1-4,-,-,TRBV19,TGTGCCAGCCGGGAACGGGATGAAAAACTGTTTTTT,CASRERDEKLFF
14,TRBJ1-5,-,-,TRBV7-2,TGTGCCAGCAGCTTAGTTAGCGGATTTAGCAATCAGCATTTT,CASSLVSGFSNQHF
16,TRBJ1-1,few,TRBD1,TRBV9,TGTGCCAGCAGCGAGGGGGGCGGGACAGACCTCACTGAAGCTTTCTTT,CASSEGGGTDLTEAFF
14,TRBJ2-7,-,-,TRBV5-5,TGTGCCAGCAGCTTGGGGGGCAGGGCCCACGAGCAGTACTTC,CASSLGGRAHEQYF
18,TRBJ2-5,-,TRBD2,TRBV9,TGTGCCAGCAGCGTAGGGCAGGAAGGACTAGCGTTCCAAGAGACCCAGTACTTC,CASSVGQEGLAFQETQYF
16,TRBJ1-6,-,-,TRBV27,TGTGCCAGCAGGCGGGGGACGGGAGGCAAGAATTCACCCCTCCACTTT,CASRRGTGGKNSPLHF
13,TRBJ2-7,-,-,TRBV29-1,TGCAGCGTTGAAGACAGGGTCTCCTACGAGCAGTACTTC,CSVEDRVSYEQYF
11,TRBJ2-7,-,-,TRBV6-5,TGTGCCAGCAGTCTAGGAGGAGAGCAGTACTTC,CASSLGGEQYF
16,TRBJ2-5,-,-,TRBV27,TGTGCCAGCAGTATCCGCACAGGGTTGGGTGCCGAGACCCAGTACTTC,CASSIRTGLGAETQYF
15,TRBJ1-2,-,-,TRBV7-2,TGTGCCAGCAGCTTAGTTTGGGGGGAAAACTATGGCTACACCTTC,CASSLVWGENYGYTF
15,TRBJ2-5,-,-,TRBV7-9,TGTGCCAGCAGCTTCCCCGGGCCCGGAGGGGAGACCCAGTACTTC,CASSFPGPGGETQYF
13,TRBJ1-2,-,TRBD1,TRBV28,TGTGCCAGTTATGGACAGGGGAACTATGGCTACACCTTC,CASYGQGNYGYTF
16,TRBJ2-7,-,TRBD2,TRBV5-6,TGTGCCAGCAGCTTGGTTCTAGCGGGGGGGTTCTACGAGCAGTACTTC,CASSLVLAGGFYEQYF
16,TRBJ2-7,once,TRBD1,TRBV6-5,TGTGCCAGCAGTTACTCTTCCGACAGGGTATCCCACGAGCAGTACTTC,CASSYSSDRVSHEQYF
12,TRBJ2-7,once,-,TRBV7-9,TGTGCCAGCAGCTTATCGGTAGCAGAGCAGTACTTC,CASSLSVAEQYF
17,TRBJ2-1,-,TRBD2,TRBV5-6,TGTGCCAGCAGCCGCACCCCAGGCGGGGGGGGGAGAAATGAGCAGTTCTTC,CASSRTPGGGGRNEQFF
16,TRBJ1-3,few,-,TRBV4-3,TGCGCCAGCAGCCAAAACAGGCCTAGCTCTGGAAACACCATATATTTT,CASSQNRPSSGNTIYF
16,TRBJ2-3,once,TRBD2,TRBV18,TGTGCCAGCTCACCCGCTAGCCGGGGGGGCACAGATACGCAGTATTTT,CASSPASRGGTDTQYF
12,TRBJ2-3,once,-,TRBV7-2,TGTGCCAGCAGCTTAGGTGTATATACGCAGTATTTT,CASSLGVYTQYF
17,TRBJ1-5,-,-,TRBV4-3,TGCGCCAGCAGCCAAGAAGCATACAGCCGTAGCAATCAGCCCCAGCATTTT,CASSQEAYSRSNQPQHF
15,TRBJ2-1,-,TRBD1,TRBV5-1,TGCGCCAGCAGCTTGCAGGGACAGGGAATCAATGAGCAGTTCTTC,CASSLQGQGINEQFF
17,TRBJ2-4,-,TRBD2,TRBV28,TGTGCCAGCACCTGGACTAGCGGGGCCTTAGCCAAAAACATTCAGTACTTC,CASTWTSGALAKNIQYF